The TCR beta chain under discussion was sequenced for a study of blood T cell repertoires in COVID-19. Study as a whole: Specimens from acute and convalescent COVID-19 originated in the United States, Italy and Spain. T cells, B-cell-depleted T cells, or PBMCs provided the cDNA or gDNA that served as material.

Per the authors' pipeline: The assay estimated nucleated cells by amplifying reference gene primers. TCRdb's table, derived via immunoSEQ multiplex PCR, lists solely in-frame clones and lacks some. Clonal size and the V and J genes are those of that table, whereas D and trimming came from the DNA. The sample carries about 150,000 clones, 82% recorded once. Germline loops: CDR1 KGHSH, CDR2 LQKENI. The V gene lost 6 bases and the J gene lost 4 bases, with 15 bases spanning the gap. The CDR3 runs 14 residues. A single count supports this clone. The material sequenced was peripheral blood. This sequence joins TRBV18 and TRBJ1-2, with a possible D match to TRBD1 (5 bases). The receptor was derived from a human donor with acute or convalescent COVID-19. The donor label of this sample is uncertain. CDR3 sequence (DNA): TGTGCCAGCTCCCCCAGGGCCACAACCTATGGCTACACCTTC. Translation gives CASSPRATTYGYTF. The whole variable domain, filled in from reference TRBV18 and TRBJ1-2, reads NAGVMQNPRHLVRRRGQEARLRCSPMKGHSHVYWYRQLPEEGLKFMVYLQKENIIDESGMPKERFSAEFPKEGPSILRIQQVVRGDSAAYFCASSPRATTYGYTFGSGTRLTVV.